These 30 T cell receptor beta chains were sequenced from one sample in a study of PD-1 blockade in mismatch repair-deficient tumors. Clones were sequenced by immunoSEQ multiplex PCR, and TCRdb holds only the in-frame ones, with some missing. Here the sample spans tens of thousands of clones, approximately 82% being singletons. This sample comprised peripheral blood, obtained 2 weeks after starting pembrolizumab. The receptor set was obtained from an adult with mismatch repair-deficient cancer.

The chain combines TRBV18 with TRBJ1-2; tentative D call: TRBD1 (5 bases). V lost 2 bases to trimming and J lost 4 bases, with 14 bases between them. The germline V gene encodes CDR1 KGHSH and CDR2 LQKENI. This CDR3 has 15 residues. The CDR3 region is CASSPEGTTGYGYTF. For the CDR3, the DNA is TGTGCCAGCTCACCAGAAGGGACGACGGGCTATGGCTACACCTTC.

V is TRBV7-8 and J is TRBJ2-7; no clear D. The CDR3 extends over 16 amino acids. The germline V gene encodes CDR1 SGHVS and CDR2 FQNEAQ. V gave up 2 bases and J gave up 4 bases, with 18 bases separating them. CDR3 DNA: TGTGCCAGCAGCTTATTTCCGGCCTCGGATTCTTACGAGCAGTACTTC. Amino acid sequence: CASSLFPASDSYEQYF.

The chain carries TRBV19 and TRBJ1-2; D remains unclear. This CDR3 region has 16 residues. Germline V gene sequence: CDR1 LNHDA, CDR2 SQIVND (reference sequence). Trimming stripped 4 bases from V and 8 bases from J, with 23 bases between. Here the CDR3 reads CASSTTDGRALGGYTF. For the CDR3, the DNA is TGTGCCAGTAGTACGACGGATGGGCGGGCCCTGGGAGGCTACACCTTC.

The chain has TRBV11-2 and TRBJ1-1; no clear D gene. This CDR3 contains 15 residues. The germline V gene encodes CDR1 SGHAT and CDR2 FQNNGV. Trimming took off 5 bases at V and 0 bases at J, with 13 bases between the two ends. This CDR3 is CASSITSNMNTEAFF. DNA for the CDR3: TGTGCCAGCAGCATAACGAGCAACATGAACACTGAAGCTTTCTTT.

This sequence joins TRBV5-1 and TRBJ2-7; D is perhaps TRBD2 (6 bases). V gave up 0 bases and J gave up 3 bases, with 16 bases separating them. CDR1 and CDR2 (germline): SGHRS, YFSETQ. The CDR3 is made up of 16 amino acids. The CDR3 DNA follows: TGCGCCAGCAGCTTGGGAGTTTCGGGAGTCCGCTACGAGCAGTACTTC. Amino acids: CASSLGVSGVRYEQYF.

The chain couples TRBV11-2 to TRBJ2-3; D uncertain. Germline loops: CDR1 SGHAT, CDR2 FQNNGV. V lost 5 bases and J lost 6, with 6 bases in between. The CDR3 runs to 11 residues. The CDR3 region is CASSLKDTQYF. The DNA for the CDR3 is TGTGCCAGCAGCCTCAAGGATACGCAGTATTTT.

This rearrangement joins TRBV2 to TRBJ2-1, with D unresolved. CDR1 is SNHLY and CDR2 is FYNNEI in the germline V gene. V was shortened by 3 bases and J by 7 bases, with 4 bases between the two germline ends. The CDR3 consists of 11 residues. CDR3 in amino acids: CASSDVNEQFF. The CDR3 coding sequence is TGTGCCAGCAGTGACGTGAATGAGCAGTTCTTC.

The chain uses TRBV6-5 and TRBJ2-7; D is undetermined. The germline CDR1 and CDR2 sequences are MNHEY and SVGAGI. The CDR3 totals 15 residues. V dropped 6 bases and J dropped 0 bases, with 15 bases sitting between them. The CDR3 loop is CASRPLSENSYEQYF. DNA of the CDR3: TGTGCCAGCAGGCCCCTTTCAGAAAACTCCTACGAGCAGTACTTC.

The gene calls are TRBV9 and TRBJ2-5, with 9 bases lining up with TRBD2. The CDR3 runs to 14 residues. The germline V gene encodes CDR1 SGDLS and CDR2 YYNGEE. The J segment lost 9 bases and the V segment lost 0 bases, leaving 6 bases of the junction unmatched. DNA of the CDR3: TGTGCCAGCAGCGTAGGAGGTAGCGGGAGCTCCCAGTACTTC. Amino acids: CASSVGGSGSSQYF.

This clone was picked up one time. The rearrangement joins TRBV4-3 to TRBJ2-1, with D unresolved. Trimming cost V 0 bases and J 10 bases, with 13 bases left between them. The CDR3 loop spans 14 amino acids. Germline CDR1 and CDR2: LGHNA and YSLEER. CDR3 nucleotide sequence: TGCGCCAGCAGCCAAGACTCCCCCCGGTGGGAGCAGTTCTTC. This sequence encodes CASSQDSPRWEQFF.

V gene TRBV27 combines with J gene TRBJ2-1; 11 nucleotides align to TRBD1. The CDR3 has 15 amino acids. The V and J ends lost 4 bases and 8 bases, in that order; junction bases with no gene match: 7. Germline loops: CDR1 MNHEY, CDR2 SMNVEV (reference sequence). Here the CDR3 reads CASSSSGQGVYEQFF. The CDR3 DNA sequence: TGTGCCAGCAGTTCATCGGGACAGGGGGTCTATGAGCAGTTCTTC.

This clone showed up just a few times. V usage is TRBV10-1 and J usage is TRBJ2-7; weak D call: TRBD2 (5 bases). Germline CDR1 is WNHNN and CDR2 is SYGVQD (reference sequence). CDR3 length equals 11 residues. V dropped 6 bases and J dropped 7 bases, with 10 bases sitting between them. DNA for the CDR3: TGCGCCAGCAGCGGCCGGGGTGAGCAGTACTTC. Translated, it gives CASSGRGEQYF.

The gene calls are TRBV19 and TRBJ2-7; D gene uncertain. This CDR3 spans 13 amino acids. V lost 6 bases, J lost 0 bases, and 9 bases lay in between. The germline V gene encodes CDR1 LNHDA and CDR2 SQIVND (reference sequence). The CDR3 DNA reads TGTGCCAGTAGCCCGGGCCACTCCTACGAGCAGTACTTC. The encoded protein is CASSPGHSYEQYF.

The CDR3 protein is CASSPDRANYGYTF. CDR3 DNA: TGTGCCAGCAGCCCGGACAGGGCTAACTATGGCTACACCTTC. The chain couples TRBV5-5 to TRBJ1-2; 8 bases are a match to TRBD1. From germline, CDR1 is SGHKS and CDR2 YYEKEE (reference sequence). Germline trimming cut 4 bases from V and 0 bases from J; bases unmatched to any gene: 2. The CDR3 sequence is 14 residues long.

The rearrangement uses TRBV7-2 and TRBJ1-1, with D possibly matching TRBD1 (6 bases). The CDR3 covers 16 residues. The ends were cut back, 1 base at V and 4 bases at J, with 16 bases in the middle. Germline CDR1 and CDR2: SGHTA and FQGNSA. The CDR3 here is CASSLGPTTGITEAFF. The DNA for the CDR3 is TGTGCCAGCAGCTTAGGTCCCACGACAGGAATCACTGAAGCTTTCTTT. Full variable domain (rest looked up from reference TRBV7-2 and TRBJ1-1): GAGVSQSPSNKVTEKGKDVELRCDPISGHTALYWYRQSLGQGLEFLIYFQGNSAPDKSGLPSDRFSAERTGGSVSTLTIQRTQQEDSAVYLCASSLGPTTGITEAFFGQGTRLTVV.

This clone was seen a few times. Different DNA sequences within this sample yield the same CDR3. This chain connects TRBV18 to TRBJ2-2; no reliable D call. This CDR3 has 14 residues. Looked up from germline, CDR1 is KGHSH and CDR2 is LQKENI. V was shortened by 3 bases and J by 2 bases, with 7 bases between the two germline ends. The CDR3 coding sequence is TGTGCCAGCTCACCCGGTGGAAACACCGGGGAGCTGTTTTTT. Translated: CASSPGGNTGELFF.

This sequence joins TRBV30 and TRBJ1-3; TRBD1 aligns across 7 bases. Germline V lookup: CDR1 GTSNPN, CDR2 SVGIG (reference sequence). V lost 2 bases, J lost 2 bases, and 3 bases stayed unmatched. The CDR3 length is 14 residues. CDR3 bases: TGTGCCTGGAGTAATGGGACAGCTGGAAACACCATATATTTT. It is translated as CAWSNGTAGNTIYF.

This sequence joins TRBV5-1 and TRBJ2-5; 9 nucleotides align to TRBD1. CDR3 size: 15 residues. The V gene's germline CDR1 is SGHRS and CDR2 YFSETQ. Germline trimming cut 2 bases from V and 6 bases from J; bases unmatched to any gene: 8. CDR3 region: CASSFGTGNIQTQYF. The CDR3 nucleotides read TGCGCCAGCAGCTTTGGGACAGGGAATATTCAGACCCAGTACTTC.

The chain is built from TRBV19 and TRBJ2-2; the D gene is possibly TRBD1 (5 bases). The V gene's germline CDR1 is LNHDA and CDR2 SQIVND (reference sequence). This CDR3 is built from 15 residues. V lost 5 bases and J lost 3, with 13 bases in between. As DNA, the CDR3 is TGTGCCAGTAGTCCGCGGACACCCTACACCGGGGAGCTGTTTTTT. Translated: CASSPRTPYTGELFF.

This chain connects TRBV5-1 to TRBJ2-2; 14 bases agree with TRBD2. The CDR3 contains 18 residues. Germline trimming cut 4 bases from V and 5 bases from J; bases unmatched to any gene: 10. Germline values: CDR1 SGHRS, CDR2 YFSETQ. In nucleotides, the CDR3 is TGCGCCAGCAGCCCCCAGGGACTAGCGGGAGTGAGGACCGGGGAGCTGTTTTTT. It translates to CASSPQGLAGVRTGELFF. Supplemented by reference TRBV5-1 and TRBJ2-2, the full variable domain reads KAGVTQTPRYLIKTRGQQVTLSCSPISGHRSVSWYQQTPGQGLQFLFEYFSETQRNKGNFPGRFSGRQFSNSRSEMNVSTLELGDSALYLCASSPQGLAGVRTGELFFGEGSRLTVL.

The CDR3 spells CASSPTQSDSGYTF. For the CDR3, the DNA is TGTGCCAGCTCACCAACACAGTCCGACTCTGGGTACACCTTC. The chain links TRBV18 to TRBJ1-2; D not resolved. V lost 2 bases, J lost 11 bases, and 18 bases lay in between. The germline V gene encodes CDR1 KGHSH and CDR2 LQKENI. This CDR3 contains 14 residues.

The chain carries TRBV19 and TRBJ1-5, with D possibly TRBD1 on 6 matching bases. The CDR3 loop spans 16 amino acids. Germline-derived CDR1 and CDR2 are LNHDA and SQIVND (reference sequence). Trimming removed 7 bases at V and 2 bases at J, with 18 bases between. The CDR3 loop is CASTQPATGGNQPQHF. The DNA of the CDR3 is TGTGCCAGTACCCAACCCGCGACAGGAGGCAATCAGCCCCAGCATTTT.

The J gene is TRBJ2-2, the V gene TRBV27; 9 bases line up with TRBD1. The CDR3 length is 14 residues. The V and J ends lost 5 bases and 6 bases, in that order; junction bases with no gene match: 4. Germline CDR1 and CDR2: MNHEY and SMNVEV (reference sequence). DNA of the CDR3: TGTGCCAGCAGTAGGGACAGGGAGGCCGGGGAGCTGTTTTTT. Translated: CASSRDREAGELFF.

This clone was counted only a few times. V and J are TRBV29-1 and TRBJ1-2; D may be TRBD1 (5 bases). The CDR3 contains 12 residues. Germline loops: CDR1 SQVTM, CDR2 ANQGSEA. V was trimmed by 6 bases and J by 3 bases, leaving 11 bases between them. This CDR3 reads CSVDNGDYGYTF. The CDR3 DNA is TGCAGCGTGGACAATGGGGACTATGGCTACACCTTC.

This clone was detected a few times. The chain joins TRBV5-1 to TRBJ1-5, with a possible D match to TRBD1 (6 bases). The germline CDR1 and CDR2 sequences are SGHRS and YFSETQ. This CDR3 spans 13 amino acids. Trimming cost V 5 bases and J 3 bases, with 9 bases left between them. The CDR3 nucleotides are TGCGCCAGCAGTTCAGGGGTCAATCAGCCCCAGCATTTT. This gives the protein CASSSGVNQPQHF.

The chain carries TRBV2 and TRBJ1-5; TRBD1 agrees at 10 bases. Trimming removed 4 bases from V and 11 bases from J; junction bases left unmatched: 14. CDR1 is SNHLY, CDR2 FYNNEI, per germline. CDR3 length equals 16 residues. The CDR3 coding sequence is TGTGCCAGCAGTGGGGACAGGGGCCAGGATATTTCGACCCAGCATTTT. This translates into CASSGDRGQDISTQHF.

The chain combines TRBV18 with TRBJ2-6; D gene uncertain. There are 14 residues in the CDR3. Germline CDR1 reads KGHSH; CDR2 reads LQKENI. With 2 bases removed from V and 0 bases from J, the gap between germline ends came to 2 bases. The CDR3 DNA reads as TGTGCCAGCTCACCAGACTCTGGGGCCAACGTCCTGACTTTC. It is translated as CASSPDSGANVLTF.

The rearrangement uses TRBV4-1 and TRBJ1-2; perhaps TRBD1 as D (6 bases). Trimming took 1 base from V and 2 from J, leaving 11 bases between them. The V gene's germline CDR1 is MGHRA and CDR2 YSYEKL. The CDR3 consists of 15 residues. The CDR3, as DNA: TGCGCCAGCAGCCAAGGGGGGGGCGAAAACTATGGCTACACCTTC. Residues: CASSQGGGENYGYTF.

This rearrangement joins TRBV9 to TRBJ1-2; D is perhaps TRBD1 (5 bases). V was cut by 1 base and J by 4 bases, with 11 bases left in between. The CDR3 runs to 14 residues. Germline loops: CDR1 SGDLS, CDR2 YYNGEE. In DNA, the CDR3 is TGTGCCAGCAGCGTATGGGGGACCGCCTATGGCTACACCTTC. This codes for CASSVWGTAYGYTF. The full variable domain, completed using reference TRBV9 and TRBJ1-2, is DSGVTQTPKHLITATGQRVTLRCSPRSGDLSVYWYQQSLDQGLQFLIQYYNGEERAKGNILERFSAQQFPDLHSELNLSSLELGDSALYFCASSVWGTAYGYTFGSGTRLTVV.

The V gene is TRBV5-6, the J gene TRBJ1-4, with 7 bases matching TRBD1. CDR3 length: 15 residues. The ends lost 1 base at V and 8 bases at J; junction bases unmatched: 8. In germline, CDR1 is SGHDT, CDR2 YYEEEE. DNA of the CDR3: TGTGCCAGCAGCTTGTTGACAGGGCTTCAGGAAAAACTGTTTTTT. Its protein product is CASSLLTGLQEKLFF.